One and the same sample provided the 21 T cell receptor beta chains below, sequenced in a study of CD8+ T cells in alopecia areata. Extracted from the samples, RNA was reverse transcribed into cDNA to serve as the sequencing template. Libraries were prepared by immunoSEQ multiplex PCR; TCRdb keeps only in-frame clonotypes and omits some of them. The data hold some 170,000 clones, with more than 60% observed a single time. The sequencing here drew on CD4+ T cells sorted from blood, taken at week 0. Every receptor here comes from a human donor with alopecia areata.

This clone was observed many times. The CDR3 DNA reads TGTGCCAGCAGCCTGGGACTGGGAGATACGCAGTATTTT. Amino acids: CASSLGLGDTQYF. V and J are TRBV7-2 and TRBJ2-3, with D perhaps TRBD2 (6 bases). Germline V lookup: CDR1 SGHTA, CDR2 FQGNSA. V was pared by 5 bases and J by 5 bases, with 11 bases between. The CDR3 is made up of 13 amino acids. Complete variable domain (other parts from reference TRBV7-2 and TRBJ2-3): GAGVSQSPSNKVTEKGKDVELRCDPISGHTALYWYRQSLGQGLEFLIYFQGNSAPDKSGLPSDRFSAERTGGSVSTLTIQRTQQEDSAVYLCASSLGLGDTQYFGPGTRLTVL.

In nucleotides, the CDR3 is TGCAGTTGTCTGGGACAGGGTGGCGAGCAGTACTTC. Protein sequence: CSCLGQGGEQYF. J is TRBJ2-7 and V is TRBV29-1, with 9 bases fitting TRBD1. CDR3 length equals 12 residues. The germline gives CDR1 SQVTM, CDR2 ANQGSEA.

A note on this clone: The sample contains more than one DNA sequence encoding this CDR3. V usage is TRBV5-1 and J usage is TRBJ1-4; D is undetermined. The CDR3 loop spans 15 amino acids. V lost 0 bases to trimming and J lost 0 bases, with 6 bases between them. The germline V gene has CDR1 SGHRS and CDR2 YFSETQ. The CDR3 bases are TGCGCCAGCAGCTTGGGGCGGGCAACTAATGAAAAACTGTTTTTT. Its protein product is CASSLGRATNEKLFF.

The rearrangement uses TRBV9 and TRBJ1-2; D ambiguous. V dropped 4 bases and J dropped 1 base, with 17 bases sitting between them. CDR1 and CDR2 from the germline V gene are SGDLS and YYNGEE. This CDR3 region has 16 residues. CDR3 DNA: TGTGCCAGCAGCCACCTCCGTGCCGGCGGTAACTATGGCTACACCTTC. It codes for CASSHLRAGGNYGYTF.

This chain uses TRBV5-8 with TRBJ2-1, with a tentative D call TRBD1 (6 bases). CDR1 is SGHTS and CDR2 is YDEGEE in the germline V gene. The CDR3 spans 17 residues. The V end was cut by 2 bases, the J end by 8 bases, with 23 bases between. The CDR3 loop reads CASSFYRAMGLGDEQFF. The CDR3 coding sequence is TGTGCCAGCAGCTTTTACAGGGCGATGGGCCTTGGCGATGAGCAGTTCTTC.

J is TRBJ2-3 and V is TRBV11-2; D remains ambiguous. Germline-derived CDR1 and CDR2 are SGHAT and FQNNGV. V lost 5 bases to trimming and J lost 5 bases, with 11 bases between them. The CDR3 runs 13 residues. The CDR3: CASSREPLDTQYF. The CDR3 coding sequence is TGTGCCAGCAGCCGTGAACCTCTAGATACGCAGTATTTT.

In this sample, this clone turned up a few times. The CDR3 protein is CSVVRAASVGEQYF. The CDR3 nucleotides are TGCAGCGTTGTGAGAGCGGCTTCGGTGGGGGAGCAGTACTTC. The genes are TRBV29-1 and TRBJ2-7; perhaps TRBD2 as D (5 bases). The CDR3 extends over 14 amino acids. Germline V lookup: CDR1 SQVTM, CDR2 ANQGSEA. V shed 4 bases and J shed 7 bases, with 20 bases lying between them.

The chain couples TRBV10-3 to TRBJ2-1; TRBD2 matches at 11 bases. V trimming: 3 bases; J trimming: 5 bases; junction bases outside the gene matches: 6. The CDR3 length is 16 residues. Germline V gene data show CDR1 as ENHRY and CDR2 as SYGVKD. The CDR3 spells CAISDTSGGLHNEQFF. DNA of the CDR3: TGTGCCATCAGTGACACTAGCGGGGGACTTCACAATGAGCAGTTCTTC.

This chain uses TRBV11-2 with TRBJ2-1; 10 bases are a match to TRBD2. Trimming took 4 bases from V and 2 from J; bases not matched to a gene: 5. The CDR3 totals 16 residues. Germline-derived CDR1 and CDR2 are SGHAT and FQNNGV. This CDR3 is CASSSRTSGTYNEQFF. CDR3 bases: TGTGCCAGCAGCTCACGGACTAGCGGCACCTACAATGAGCAGTTCTTC.

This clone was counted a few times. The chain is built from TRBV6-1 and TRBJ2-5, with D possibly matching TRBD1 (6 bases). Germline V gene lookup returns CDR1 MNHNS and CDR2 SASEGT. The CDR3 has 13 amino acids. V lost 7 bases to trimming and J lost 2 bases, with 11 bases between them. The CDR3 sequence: CASTWTVQETQYF. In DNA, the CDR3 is TGTGCCAGCACCTGGACAGTACAAGAGACCCAGTACTTC.

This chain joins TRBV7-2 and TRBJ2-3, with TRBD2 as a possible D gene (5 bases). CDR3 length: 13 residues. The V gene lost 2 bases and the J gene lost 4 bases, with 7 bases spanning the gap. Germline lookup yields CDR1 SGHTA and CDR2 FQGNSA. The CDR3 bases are TGTGCCAGCAGCTTATCCGGGGCAGATACGCAGTATTTT. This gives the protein CASSLSGADTQYF. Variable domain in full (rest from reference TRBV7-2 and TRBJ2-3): GAGVSQSPSNKVTEKGKDVELRCDPISGHTALYWYRQSLGQGLEFLIYFQGNSAPDKSGLPSDRFSAERTGGSVSTLTIQRTQQEDSAVYLCASSLSGADTQYFGPGTRLTVL.

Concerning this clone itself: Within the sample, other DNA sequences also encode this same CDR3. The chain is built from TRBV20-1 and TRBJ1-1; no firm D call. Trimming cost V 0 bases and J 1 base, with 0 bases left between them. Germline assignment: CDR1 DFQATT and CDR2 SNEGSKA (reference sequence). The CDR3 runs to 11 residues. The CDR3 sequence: CSARENTEAFF. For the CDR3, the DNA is TGCAGTGCTAGAGAGAACACTGAAGCTTTCTTT.

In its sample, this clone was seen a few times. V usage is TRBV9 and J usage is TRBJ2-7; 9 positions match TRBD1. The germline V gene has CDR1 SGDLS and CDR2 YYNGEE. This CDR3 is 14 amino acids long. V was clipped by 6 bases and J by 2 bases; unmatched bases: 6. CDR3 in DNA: TGTGCCAGCACGCCGGGACAGGGACCCTACGAGCAGTACTTC. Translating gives CASTPGQGPYEQYF.

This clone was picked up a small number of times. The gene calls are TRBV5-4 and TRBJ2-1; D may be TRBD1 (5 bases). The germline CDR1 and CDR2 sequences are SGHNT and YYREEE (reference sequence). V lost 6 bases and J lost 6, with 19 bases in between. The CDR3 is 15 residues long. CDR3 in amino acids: CASTYPQGLANEQFF. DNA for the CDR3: TGTGCCAGCACATATCCCCAGGGTCTGGCCAATGAGCAGTTCTTC.

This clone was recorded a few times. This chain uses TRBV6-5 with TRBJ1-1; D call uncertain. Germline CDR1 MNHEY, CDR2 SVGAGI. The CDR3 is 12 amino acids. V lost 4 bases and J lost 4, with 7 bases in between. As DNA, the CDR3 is TGTGCCAGCAGTTTGGTGGGCACTGAAGCTTTCTTT. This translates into CASSLVGTEAFF.

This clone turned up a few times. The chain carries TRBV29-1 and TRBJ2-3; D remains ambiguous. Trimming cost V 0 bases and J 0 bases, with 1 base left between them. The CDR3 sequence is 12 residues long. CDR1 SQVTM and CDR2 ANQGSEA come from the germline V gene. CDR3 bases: TGCAGCGTTGAAGAGAGCACAGATACGCAGTATTTT. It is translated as CSVEESTDTQYF.

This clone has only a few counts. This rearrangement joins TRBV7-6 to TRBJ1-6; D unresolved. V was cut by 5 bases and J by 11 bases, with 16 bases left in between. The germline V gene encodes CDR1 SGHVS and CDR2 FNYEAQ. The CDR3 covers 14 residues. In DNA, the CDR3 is TGTGCCAGCAGCGCCGCCAGCGGGAATACACCCCTCCACTTT. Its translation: CASSAASGNTPLHF.

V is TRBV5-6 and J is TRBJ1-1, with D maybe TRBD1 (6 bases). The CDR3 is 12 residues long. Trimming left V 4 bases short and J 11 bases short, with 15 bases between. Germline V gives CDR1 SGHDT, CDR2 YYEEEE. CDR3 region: CASSRGHPGAFF. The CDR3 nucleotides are TGTGCCAGCAGCAGGGGACACCCTGGGGCTTTCTTT.

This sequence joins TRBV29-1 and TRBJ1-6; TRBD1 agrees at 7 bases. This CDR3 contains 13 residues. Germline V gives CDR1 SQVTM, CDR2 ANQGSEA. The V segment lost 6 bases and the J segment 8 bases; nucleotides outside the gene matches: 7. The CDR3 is CSVGQAHDSPLHF. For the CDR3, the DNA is TGCAGCGTCGGACAGGCGCATGATTCACCCCTCCACTTT. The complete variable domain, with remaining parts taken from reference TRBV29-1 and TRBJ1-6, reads SAVISQKPSRDICQRGTSLTIQCQVDSQVTMMFWYRQQPGQSLTLIATANQGSEATYESGFVIDKFPISRPNLTFSTLTVSNMSPEDSSIYLCSVGQAHDSPLHFGNGTRLTVT.

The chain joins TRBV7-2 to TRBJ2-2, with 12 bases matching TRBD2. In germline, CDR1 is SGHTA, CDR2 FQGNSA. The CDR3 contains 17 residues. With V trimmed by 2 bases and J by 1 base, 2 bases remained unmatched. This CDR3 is CASSLLAGGKNTGELFF. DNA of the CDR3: TGTGCCAGCAGCTTACTAGCGGGGGGGAAGAACACCGGGGAGCTGTTTTTT.

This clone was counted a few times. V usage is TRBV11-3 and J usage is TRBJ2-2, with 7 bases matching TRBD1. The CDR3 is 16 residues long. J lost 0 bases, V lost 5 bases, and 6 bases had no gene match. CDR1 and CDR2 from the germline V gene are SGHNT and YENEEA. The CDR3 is CASSRIQGTNTGELFF. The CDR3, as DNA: TGTGCCAGCAGCAGGATACAGGGGACGAACACCGGGGAGCTGTTTTTT. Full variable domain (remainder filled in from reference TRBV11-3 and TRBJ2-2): EAGVVQSPRYKIIEKKQPVAFWCNPISGHNTLYWYLQNLGQGPELLIRYENEEAVDDSQLPKDRFSAERLKGVDSTLKIQPAELGDSAVYLCASSRIQGTNTGELFFGEGSRLTVL.